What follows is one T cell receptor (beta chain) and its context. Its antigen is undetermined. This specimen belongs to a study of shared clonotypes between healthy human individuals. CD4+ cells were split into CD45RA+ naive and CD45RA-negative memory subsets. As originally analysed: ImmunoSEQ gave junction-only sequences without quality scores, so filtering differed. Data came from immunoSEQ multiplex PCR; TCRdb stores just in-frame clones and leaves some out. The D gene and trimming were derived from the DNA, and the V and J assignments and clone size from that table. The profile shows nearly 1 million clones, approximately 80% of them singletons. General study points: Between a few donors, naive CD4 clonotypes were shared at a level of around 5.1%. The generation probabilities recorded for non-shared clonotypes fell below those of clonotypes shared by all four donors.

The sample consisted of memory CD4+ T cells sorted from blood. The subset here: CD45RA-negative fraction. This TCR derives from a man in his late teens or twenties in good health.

The CDR3: CAWSVMSREQFF. The CDR3 DNA sequence: TGTGCCTGGAGTGTAATGTCACGTGAGCAGTTCTTC. The V and J genes are TRBV30 and TRBJ2-1; D uncertain. The germline V and J ends were trimmed by 0 bases and 9 bases, with 9 bases remaining between them. CDR1 is GTSNPN and CDR2 is SVGIG in the germline V gene (reference sequence). The CDR3 runs 12 residues.